These T cell receptor beta chains were read from a single sample in a study of T-cell memory formation after mild COVID-19. TCRdb re-called the 5' RACE reads with MiXCR, one entry per CDR3 protein. The sample gives hundreds of thousands of distinct CDR3 sequences, roughly 15% of which show up once; approximately 20% is in the top ten. The sample taken for sequencing was PBMCs or a T cell subset sorted from them (not recorded which). Receptor source: a man aged 18 to 29 who had mild COVID-19 (a few samples of this study predate the infection). Cell type and time point are not known. Each CDR3 is given with its conserved first and last residue. The order of the fields is J gene, clone size, D gene, V gene, CDR3 DNA, CDR3 protein. D genes are given only for firm matches. Expanded clones are given a class, and other clones once, few, many or no size at all.

TRBJ1-5	.	.	TRBV12-3/TRBV12-4	TGTGCCAGCACCACCGGCGGGGTCAATCAGCCCCAGCATTTT	CASTTGGVNQPQHF
TRBJ2-1	.	TRBD2	TRBV14	TGTGCCAGCAGCCAAGTCGGCGGGGGGGCCGGTGAGCAGTTCTTC	CASSQVGGGAGEQFF
TRBJ2-7	.	TRBD2	TRBV6-6	TGTGCCATCCGGGGGGTACGCTACGAGCAGTACTTC	CAIRGVRYEQYF
TRBJ2-3	few	.	TRBV5-1	TGCGCCAGCAGCTTGAGCAGGGAAACAGATACGCAGTATTTT	CASSLSRETDTQYF
TRBJ2-2	.	.	TRBV9	TGTGCCAGCAGCGTATTGGTGGCCGGGGAGCTGTTTTTT	CASSVLVAGELFF
TRBJ1-2	once	.	TRBV7-9	TGTGCCAGCAGTTATCCGGAGAATGGCTACACCTTC	CASSYPENGYTF
TRBJ2-2	.	.	TRBV9	TGTGCCAGCAGCCCAGAGGTAGCTGGGAACACCGGGGAGCTGTTTTTT	CASSPEVAGNTGELFF
TRBJ2-2	few	.	TRBV2	TGTGCCAGCAAGCAGGAAGCGAACACCGGGGAGCTGTTTTTT	CASKQEANTGELFF
TRBJ1-5	.	.	TRBV7-2	TGTGCCAGCAGCTTCCAGGGTGGTAATAGCAATCAGCCCCAGCATTTT	CASSFQGGNSNQPQHF
TRBJ2-3	few	TRBD2	TRBV10-3	TGTGCCACGCTCCCTAGCGGGGGGAACACAGATACGCAGTATTTT	CATLPSGGNTDTQYF
TRBJ2-1	few	TRBD1	TRBV12-3/TRBV12-4	TGTGCCAGCAGGACAGGGTATGAGCAGTTCTTC	CASRTGYEQFF
TRBJ2-5	few	.	TRBV7-3	TGTGCCAGCAGCCTGGAAGGGAGGAGGGGGATTGGAGAGACCCAGTACTTC	CASSLEGRRGIGETQYF
TRBJ2-2	few	.	TRBV4-1	TGCGCCAGCAGCCACCCCGATGTGATATTCGGGGAGCTGTTTTTT	CASSHPDVIFGELFF
TRBJ2-1	few	.	TRBV7-9	TGTGCCAGCAGCTCGGTCGGCGGGGAGCAGTTCTTC	CASSSVGGEQFF
TRBJ1-5	.	.	TRBV6-5	TGTGCCAGCAGTTTCCTGGCCACCCGAGATCAGCCCCAGCATTTT	CASSFLATRDQPQHF
TRBJ2-3	.	TRBD2	TRBV7-2	TGTGCCAGCAGCTTACAAGGCGGGGGAGAAGATACGCAGTATTTT	CASSLQGGGEDTQYF
TRBJ2-1	few	.	TRBV28	TGTGCCAGCAGCCCCCCAGGGACCTCTAATGAGCAGTTCTTC	CASSPPGTSNEQFF
TRBJ1-2	.	.	TRBV7-2	TGTGCCAGCAGCTTAGGTGGGCTTTATGGCTACACCTTC	CASSLGGLYGYTF
TRBJ1-5	.	.	TRBV18	TGTGCCAGCTCACCACTTCGGGGGGCCAATCAGCCCCAGCATTTT	CASSPLRGANQPQHF
TRBJ2-1	.	TRBD2	TRBV6-2/TRBV6-3	TGTGCCAGCAGCCCGGGACTAGCGGGGCGTAATGAGCAGTTCTTC	CASSPGLAGRNEQFF
TRBJ1-1	.	.	TRBV4-1	TGCGCCAGCAGCCAAGATTATTTTGTAATGGCGGGGGCTTTCTTT	CASSQDYFVMAGAFF
TRBJ2-5	few	.	TRBV7-2	TGTGCCAGCAGCCAGTTTAGGGCCCAAGAGACCCAGTACTTC	CASSQFRAQETQYF
TRBJ1-2	many	.	TRBV27	TGTGCCAGCAGTTTCGAGGGTTACTATGGCTACACCTTC	CASSFEGYYGYTF
TRBJ1-1	.	.	TRBV5-5	TGTGCCAGCAGCACATCTGTCGGCATGAACACTGAAGCTTTCTTT	CASSTSVGMNTEAFF
TRBJ2-7	many	TRBD2	TRBV7-9	TGTGCCAGCAGCACCTTTAGCGGGGGGGCCCCCTACGAGCAGTACTTC	CASSTFSGGAPYEQYF
TRBJ2-5	.	.	TRBV2	TGTGCCAGCAGGACCCCGGGACGCCTCCAAGAGACCCAGTACTTC	CASRTPGRLQETQYF
TRBJ2-5	.	TRBD2	TRBV6-1	TGTGCCAGCAGGGTTCAACTAGCGTTATTAGAGACCCAGTACTTC	CASRVQLALLETQYF
TRBJ2-1	.	.	TRBV7-9	TGTGCCAGCAGCCTCGCCCAGGGATACTACAATGAGCAGTTCTTC	CASSLAQGYYNEQFF
TRBJ2-1	few	.	TRBV29-1	TGCAGCGGTGGATCCAGCTCCTACAATGAGCAGTTCTTC	CSGGSSSYNEQFF
TRBJ2-3	few	TRBD2	TRBV24-1	TGTGCCACCAGGACTAGCGGGGCTCGCACAGATACGCAGTATTTT	CATRTSGARTDTQYF
TRBJ1-2	few	.	TRBV4-3	TGCGCCAGCAGCCCCAGTACCCTTAACTATGGCTACACCTTC	CASSPSTLNYGYTF
TRBJ2-1	.	TRBD2	TRBV6-2/TRBV6-3	TGTGCCAGCAGGGAGACGGGACTAGGTTTCGATGAGCAGTTCTTC	CASRETGLGFDEQFF
TRBJ1-2	few	TRBD1	TRBV12-3/TRBV12-4	TGTGCCAGCAGTGCCCGGGACAGGGCAGTCTATGGCTACACCTTC	CASSARDRAVYGYTF
TRBJ2-1	many	.	TRBV7-3	TGTGCCAGCAGCCTTGGCCCCGGGCAGGTCTACAATGAGCAGTTCTTC	CASSLGPGQVYNEQFF
TRBJ1-5	few	TRBD1	TRBV10-3	TGTGCCATCAGTGAGGGCAGGGGGGGCAATCAGCCCCAGCATTTT	CAISEGRGGNQPQHF